These T cell receptor beta chains were read from a single sample in a study of PD-1 blockade in classical Hodgkin lymphoma. Using immunoSEQ multiplex PCR, the repertoire was profiled, and TCRdb retains in-frame clones only, with some absent. The sample has more than 15,000 clones; roughly 90% are singletons. Sequencing used CD4+ T cells from blood. The receptors originated from a human donor with classical Hodgkin lymphoma. CDR3s include the opening cysteine and the closing phenylalanine or tryptophan. A D gene is named only where the DNA matches it firmly. For some rows the clone size is stated as once, few or many, or as a class when expanded; others skip it.

j_call cdr3_length d_call v_call clone_size cdr3_aa cdr3_nt
TRBJ1-2 15 - TRBV27 - CASTRKTGGGYGYTF TGTGCCAGCACTCGTAAGACAGGCGGAGGCTATGGCTACACCTTC
TRBJ2-7 14 TRBD1 TRBV28 - CASTGGLAVYEQYF TGTGCCAGCACAGGGGGCCTGGCGGTCTACGAGCAGTACTTC
TRBJ2-7 15 TRBD1 TRBV9 - CASSVGNRGAYEQYF TGTGCCAGCAGCGTAGGGAACAGGGGCGCCTACGAGCAGTACTTC
TRBJ2-1 15 - TRBV5-1 - CASSLGGTFDNEQFF TGCGCCAGCAGCTTGGGCGGGACTTTCGACAATGAGCAGTTCTTC
TRBJ1-5 15 - TRBV2 - CASRGGRTSNQPQHF TGTGCCAGCAGGGGTGGACGGACTAGCAATCAGCCCCAGCATTTT
TRBJ2-1 14 - TRBV18 - CASSPTDWSGEQFF TGTGCCAGCTCACCTACCGACTGGAGCGGGGAGCAGTTCTTC
TRBJ2-1 17 - TRBV14 - CASSQGAVAFSYNEQFF TGTGCCAGCAGCCAAGGCGCCGTAGCGTTTTCCTACAATGAGCAGTTCTTC
TRBJ1-1 17 - TRBV5-1 - CASSLGQGNHLRAEAFF TGCGCCAGCAGCTTGGGCCAGGGGAATCACTTAAGGGCCGAAGCTTTCTTT
TRBJ2-2 14 TRBD2 TRBV27 once CASSSGSWSGELFF TGTGCCAGCAGTAGCGGGAGCTGGTCCGGGGAGCTGTTTTTT
TRBJ2-7 15 - TRBV27 - CASSLRSLSHYEQYF TGTGCCAGCAGTTTACGCAGCCTTTCTCACTACGAGCAGTACTTC
TRBJ1-6 13 - TRBV6-1 - CASIDSIIQPLHF TGTGCCAGCATTGACAGTATAATTCAACCCCTCCACTTT
TRBJ1-2 13 - TRBV11-2 - CASSDRTRYGYTF TGTGCCAGCAGCGACCGGACCCGCTATGGCTACACCTTC
TRBJ2-3 16 TRBD2 TRBV7-9 - CASSFLAGGPTDTQYF TGTGCCAGCAGCTTCCTAGCGGGAGGGCCCACAGATACGCAGTATTTT
TRBJ2-2 14 - TRBV7-3 - CASSWGRNTGELFF TGTGCCAGCAGCTGGGGCAGGAACACCGGGGAGCTGTTTTTT
TRBJ2-1 13 - TRBV11-3 once CASSPERINEQFF TGTGCCAGCAGCCCTGAGCGGATCAATGAGCAGTTCTTC
TRBJ2-7 14 - TRBV7-9 - CASSLEANSYEQYF TGTGCCAGCAGCTTAGAGGCTAACTCCTACGAGCAGTACTTC
TRBJ2-5 13 TRBD1 TRBV2 - CASRRQGQETQYF TGTGCCAGCAGAAGACAGGGGCAAGAGACCCAGTACTTC
TRBJ2-3 16 TRBD2 TRBV19 - CASSIVGLASADTQYF TGTGCCAGTAGTATTGTTGGACTAGCTTCCGCAGATACGCAGTATTTT
TRBJ2-7 14 - TRBV28 - CASRPGTALGEQYF TGTGCCAGCAGACCAGGGACGGCCCTCGGCGAGCAGTACTTC
TRBJ2-6 14 - TRBV18 - CASSPVPGANVLTF TGTGCCAGCTCACCCGTCCCTGGGGCCAACGTCCTGACTTTC
TRBJ2-7 14 - TRBV25-1 - CASSGDSGPYEQYF TGTGCCAGCAGCGGGGACAGCGGGCCCTACGAGCAGTACTTC
TRBJ2-1 16 TRBD2 TRBV9 - CASSVGQRTSPEEQFF TGTGCCAGCAGCGTAGGCCAGCGGACTAGCCCTGAGGAGCAGTTCTTC
TRBJ2-1 15 TRBD1 TRBV25-1 - CASSPRQGRRDEQFF TGTGCCAGCAGCCCCAGACAGGGGCGAAGGGATGAGCAGTTCTTC
TRBJ1-5 14 - TRBV7-2 - CASSLVARGQPQHF TGTGCCAGCAGCTTAGTCGCCAGAGGTCAGCCCCAGCATTTT
TRBJ2-5 14 TRBD2 TRBV15 - CATNQRESGETQYF TGTGCCACCAACCAGCGGGAGTCTGGGGAGACCCAGTACTTC
TRBJ2-7 14 - TRBV13 - CASSVRGSPYEQYF TGTGCCAGCAGCGTAAGGGGATCTCCGTACGAGCAGTACTTC
TRBJ2-1 16 TRBD2 TRBV7-9 - CASSRRSGRGYNEQFF TGTGCCAGCAGCCGCCGGTCGGGGCGGGGGTACAATGAGCAGTTCTTC